This T cell receptor (beta chain) was identified in a study of OX40 agonist ivuxolimab in advanced cancers. Measured with immunoSEQ multiplex PCR; TCRdb has only the in-frame clones, and not every one. The sample carries 75,000 to 80,000 clones, 90% to 95% recorded once. Germline values: CDR1 MDHEN, CDR2 SYDVKM. V was trimmed by 4 bases and J by 4 bases, leaving 11 bases between them. The CDR3 totals 14 residues. This clonotype originated in an adult with an advanced solid tumor such as melanoma, head and neck, liver or kidney cancer. The sequencing used CD4+ or CD8+ T cells sorted from blood, collected in a trial of the OX40 agonist ivuxolimab. The chain links TRBV28 to TRBJ1-5; D is uncertain. The CDR3 sequence: CASSSWQLNQPQHF. The DNA of the CDR3 is TGTGCCAGCAGTTCGTGGCAGCTAAATCAGCCCCAGCATTTT.